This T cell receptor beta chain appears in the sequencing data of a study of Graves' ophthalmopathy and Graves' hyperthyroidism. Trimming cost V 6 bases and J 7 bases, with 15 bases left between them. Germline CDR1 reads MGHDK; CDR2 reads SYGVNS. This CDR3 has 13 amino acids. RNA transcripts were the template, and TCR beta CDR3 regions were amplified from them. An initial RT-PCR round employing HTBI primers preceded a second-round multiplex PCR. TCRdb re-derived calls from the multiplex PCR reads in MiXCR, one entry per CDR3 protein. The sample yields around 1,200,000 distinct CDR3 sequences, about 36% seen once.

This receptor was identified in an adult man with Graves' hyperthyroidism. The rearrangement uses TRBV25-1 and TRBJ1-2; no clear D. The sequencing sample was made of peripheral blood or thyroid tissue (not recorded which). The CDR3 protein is CASRGFKIRGYTF. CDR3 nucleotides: TGTGCCAGCAGAGGGTTTAAGATCCGTGGCTACACCTTC.